This T cell receptor (beta chain) originates from a study of siplizumab effects on memory and regulatory T cells (dated by TCRdb to the late 2010s). Broadly, across the study: The study examined how the anti-CD2 antibody siplizumab affects alloreactive T-cell subsets in allogeneic mixed lymphocyte reactions built from human PBMCs.

The library was generated by the immunoSEQ multiplex PCR assay. The deep sequencing platform assayed some 90,000 TCR templates per sample. Genomic DNA extracted from sorted T cells was the material used for TCRbeta CDR3 sequencing. As for how the authors treated the data: The R programming language was used for the clonal analysis of the TCRbeta CDR3 data. Alloreactive CD4+ and CD8+ clones were defined by comparing unstimulated samples with post-reaction CFSE-low samples. Regulatory or non-regulatory origin of alloreactive CD4+ clones was assigned by matching sequences to the sorted unstimulated Treg and non-Treg repertoires. What TCRdb holds here is the immuneACCESS table cut down to in-frame rearrangements. Part of the clones is not present; checked against another copy, under half of the missing clones reflect an unresolved V gene, and the others are unexplained. V and J calls and clone size are copied from that table; D and trimming were computed from the DNA. The sample has over 80,000 clones on record, 80% to 90% of them singletons. Together, the top ten hold approximately 1.5% of the sample.

Here is what the overall study found, with its caveats: Sequences below about 10^-5 frequency were poorly captured, so only a minor fraction of alloreactive clones could be mapped to unstimulated subsets. Compared with memory T cells, unstimulated naive T cells appeared more diverse, and naive cells seemed to make a substantial contribution to the alloresponse. Whether proliferating Tregs from siplizumab cultures actually had suppressive function was not functionally confirmed. For roughly 75-95% of proliferating CD4+ or CD8+ clones, no naive or memory phenotype could be assigned. Among mappable alloreactive CD4+ clones, the Treg-derived fraction averaged approximately 66% with siplizumab versus about 25% in control reactions. Siplizumab significantly lowered the cumulative frequency of alloreactive sequences that could be traced to unstimulated CD4+ memory T cells.

Between the V and J ends, shortened by 4 bases and 9 bases respectively, the junction contains 13 bases. CDR1 SGDLS and CDR2 YYNGEE were looked up in the germline V gene. There are 13 amino acids in the CDR3, from cysteine to phenylalanine inclusive. Only the CDR3 DNA stays, 39 bases, in frame from base 1. Comments on this clone: Its antigen is unknown. The input lacks base qualities; no much larger clone sits a single base away.

Sorted unstimulated T cells, along with proliferating T cells recovered from mixed lymphocyte reactions, underwent TCRbeta CDR3 sequencing. Fresh whole blood from roughly ten HLA-typed healthy donors served as the source for isolating PBMCs. Unstimulated CD4+ regulatory T cells were FACS-sorted to map the origin of alloreactive clones. This TCR derives from a human donor in good health. The chain uses TRBV9 and TRBJ2-2, with the D gene too uncertain to name. Sequencing was performed on Tregs sorted from blood. The DNA is as follows: TGTGCCAGCAGCCCCCTCCGAGGCCGGGAGCTGTTTTTT. This translates into CASSPLRGRELFF.